This T cell receptor (beta chain) was observed in a study of blood T cell repertoires in COVID-19. Looking at the study overall: The United States, Italy and Spain provided the acute and convalescent COVID-19 samples. PBMCs, B-cell-depleted T cells, or T cells provided the cDNA or gDNA that made up the material.

V was pared by 5 bases and J by 6 bases, with 13 bases between. Germline V CDR1 and CDR2: LNHNV, YYDKDF (reference sequence). This CDR3 spans 13 amino acids. Per the study methods: By means of reference gene primer amplification, nucleated cell counts were estimated. Clones were sequenced by immunoSEQ multiplex PCR, and TCRdb holds only the in-frame ones, with some missing. The V and J calls and clone size come from that table; D and trimming were worked out from the DNA. The sample lists 100,000 to 150,000 clones; roughly four fifths were seen once. This chain links TRBV15 with TRBJ1-2; the D is unclear. The receptor was derived from a man between 60 and 75 years old with acute or convalescent COVID-19. Sequenced sample: peripheral blood. CDR3 bases: TGTGCCACCAGCCCCCAGGTAAAAAATGGCTACACCTTC. Residues: CATSPQVKNGYTF.